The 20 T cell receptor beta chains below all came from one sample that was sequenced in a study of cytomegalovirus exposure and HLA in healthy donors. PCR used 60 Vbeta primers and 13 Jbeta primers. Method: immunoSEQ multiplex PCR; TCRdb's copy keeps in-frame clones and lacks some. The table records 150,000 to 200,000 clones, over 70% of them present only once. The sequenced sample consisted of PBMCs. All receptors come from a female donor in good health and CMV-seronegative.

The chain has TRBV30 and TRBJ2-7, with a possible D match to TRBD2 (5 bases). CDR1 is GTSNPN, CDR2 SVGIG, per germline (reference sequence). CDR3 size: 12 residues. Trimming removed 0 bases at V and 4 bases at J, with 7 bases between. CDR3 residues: CAWSVGGYEQYF. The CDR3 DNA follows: TGTGCCTGGAGTGTAGGAGGATACGAGCAGTACTTC.

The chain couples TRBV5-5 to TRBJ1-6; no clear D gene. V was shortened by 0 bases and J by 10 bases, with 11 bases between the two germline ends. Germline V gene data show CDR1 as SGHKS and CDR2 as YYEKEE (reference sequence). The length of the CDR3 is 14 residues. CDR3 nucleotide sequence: TGTGCCAGCAGCTTGGAGGGAGTTGTGTCACCCCTCCACTTT. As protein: CASSLEGVVSPLHF.

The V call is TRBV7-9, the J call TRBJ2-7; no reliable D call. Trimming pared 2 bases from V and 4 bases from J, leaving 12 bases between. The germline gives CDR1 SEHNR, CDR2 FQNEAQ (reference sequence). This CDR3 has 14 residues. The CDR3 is CASSLKESKYEQYF. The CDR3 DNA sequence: TGTGCCAGCAGCTTAAAGGAGTCCAAGTACGAGCAGTACTTC.

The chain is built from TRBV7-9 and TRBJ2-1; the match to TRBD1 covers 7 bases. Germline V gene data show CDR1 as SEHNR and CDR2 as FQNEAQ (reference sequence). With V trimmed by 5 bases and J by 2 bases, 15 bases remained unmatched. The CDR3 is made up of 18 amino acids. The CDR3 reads CASSPEGAVGRTYNEQFF. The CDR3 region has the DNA TGTGCCAGCAGCCCCGAGGGGGCGGTGGGACGTACCTACAATGAGCAGTTCTTC.

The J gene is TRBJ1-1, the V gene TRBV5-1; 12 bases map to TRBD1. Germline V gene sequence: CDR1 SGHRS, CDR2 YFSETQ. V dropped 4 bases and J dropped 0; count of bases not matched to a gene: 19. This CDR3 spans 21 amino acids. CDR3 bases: TGCGCCAGCAGCATATCCGGGACAGGGGGCGCATTAGGTGGGATGAACACTGAAGCTTTCTTT. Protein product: CASSISGTGGALGGMNTEAFF.

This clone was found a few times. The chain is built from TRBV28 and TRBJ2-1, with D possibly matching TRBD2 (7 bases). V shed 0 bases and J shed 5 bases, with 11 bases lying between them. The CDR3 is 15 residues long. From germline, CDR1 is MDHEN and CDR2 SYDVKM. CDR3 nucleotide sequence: TGTGCCAGCAGTTTATGGGGGGGGGCCGACAATGAGCAGTTCTTC. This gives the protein CASSLWGGADNEQFF.

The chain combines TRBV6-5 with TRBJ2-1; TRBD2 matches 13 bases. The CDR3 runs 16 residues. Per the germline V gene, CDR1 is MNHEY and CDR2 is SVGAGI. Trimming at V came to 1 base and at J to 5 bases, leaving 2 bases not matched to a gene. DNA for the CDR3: TGTGCCAGCAGTTACTGGACTAGCGGGAGTAACAATGAGCAGTTCTTC. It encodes CASSYWTSGSNNEQFF.

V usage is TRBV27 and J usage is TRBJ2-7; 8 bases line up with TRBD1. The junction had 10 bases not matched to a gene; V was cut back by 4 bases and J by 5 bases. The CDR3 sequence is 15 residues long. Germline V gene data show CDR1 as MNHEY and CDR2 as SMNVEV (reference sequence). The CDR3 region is CASSYLVRGQNEQYF. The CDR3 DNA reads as TGTGCCAGCAGTTATCTTGTCAGGGGGCAGAACGAGCAGTACTTC.

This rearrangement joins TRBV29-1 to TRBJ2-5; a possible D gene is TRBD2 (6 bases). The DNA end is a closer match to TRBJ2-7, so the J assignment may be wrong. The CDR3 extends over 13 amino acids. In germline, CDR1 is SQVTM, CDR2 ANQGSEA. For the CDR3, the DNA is TGCAGCGCTGGGACTCATGGAACCTACGAGCAGTACTTC. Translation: CSAGTHGTYEQYF.

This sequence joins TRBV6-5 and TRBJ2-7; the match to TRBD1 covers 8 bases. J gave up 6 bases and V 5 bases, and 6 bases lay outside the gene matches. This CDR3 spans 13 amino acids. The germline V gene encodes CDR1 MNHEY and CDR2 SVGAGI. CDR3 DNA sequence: TGTGCCAGCAGTGAAGGACAGGGAGGCGAGCAGTACTTC. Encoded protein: CASSEGQGGEQYF.

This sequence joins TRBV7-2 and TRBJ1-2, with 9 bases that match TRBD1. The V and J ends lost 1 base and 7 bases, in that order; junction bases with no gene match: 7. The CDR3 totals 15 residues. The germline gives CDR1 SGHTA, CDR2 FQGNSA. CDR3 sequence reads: CASSLGPDRGGGYTF. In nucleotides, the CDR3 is TGTGCCAGCAGCTTAGGGCCGGACAGGGGAGGTGGCTACACCTTC.

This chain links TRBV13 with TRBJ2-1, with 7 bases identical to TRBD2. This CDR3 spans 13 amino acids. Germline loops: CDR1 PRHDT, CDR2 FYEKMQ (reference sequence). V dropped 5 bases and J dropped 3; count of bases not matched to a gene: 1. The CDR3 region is CASSLAVYNEQFF. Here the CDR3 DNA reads TGTGCCAGCAGCCTAGCGGTCTACAATGAGCAGTTCTTC.

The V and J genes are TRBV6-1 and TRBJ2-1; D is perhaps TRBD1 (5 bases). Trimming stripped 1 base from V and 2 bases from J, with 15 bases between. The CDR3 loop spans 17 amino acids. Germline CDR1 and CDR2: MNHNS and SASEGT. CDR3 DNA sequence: TGTGCCAGCAGTGAAGAAATAGCTAACAGGCCCTACAATGAGCAGTTCTTC. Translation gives CASSEEIANRPYNEQFF.

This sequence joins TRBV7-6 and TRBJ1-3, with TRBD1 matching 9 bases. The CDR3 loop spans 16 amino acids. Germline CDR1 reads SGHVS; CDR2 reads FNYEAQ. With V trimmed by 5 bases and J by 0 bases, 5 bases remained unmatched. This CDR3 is CASSKETGGSGNTIYF. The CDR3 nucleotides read TGTGCCAGCAGCAAAGAGACAGGGGGCTCTGGAAACACCATATATTTT.

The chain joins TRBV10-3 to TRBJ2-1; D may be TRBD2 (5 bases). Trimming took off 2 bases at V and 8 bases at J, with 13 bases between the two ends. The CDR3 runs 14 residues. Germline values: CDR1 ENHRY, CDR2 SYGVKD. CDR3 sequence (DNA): TGTGCCATCAGTGAGCCCTACGGAGGTTATGAGCAGTTCTTC. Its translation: CAISEPYGGYEQFF.

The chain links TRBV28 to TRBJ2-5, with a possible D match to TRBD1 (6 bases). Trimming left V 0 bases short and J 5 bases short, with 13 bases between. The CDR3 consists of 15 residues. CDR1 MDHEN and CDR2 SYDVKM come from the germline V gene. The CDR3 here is CASSLWGRGPETQYF. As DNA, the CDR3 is TGTGCCAGCAGTTTATGGGGCAGGGGACCCGAGACCCAGTACTTC.

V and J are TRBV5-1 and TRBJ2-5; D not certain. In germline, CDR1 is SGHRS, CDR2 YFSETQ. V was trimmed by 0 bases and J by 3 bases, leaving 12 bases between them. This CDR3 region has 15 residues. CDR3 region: CASSLVAGSKETQYF. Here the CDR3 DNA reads TGCGCCAGCAGCTTGGTGGCCGGGTCGAAAGAGACCCAGTACTTC. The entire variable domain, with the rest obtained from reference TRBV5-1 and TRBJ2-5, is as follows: KAGVTQTPRYLIKTRGQQVTLSCSPISGHRSVSWYQQTPGQGLQFLFEYFSETQRNKGNFPGRFSGRQFSNSRSEMNVSTLELGDSALYLCASSLVAGSKETQYFGPGTRLLVL.

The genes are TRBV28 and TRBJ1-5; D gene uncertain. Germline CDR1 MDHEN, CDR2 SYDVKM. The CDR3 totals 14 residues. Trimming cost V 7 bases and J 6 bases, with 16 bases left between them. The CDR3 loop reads CASISLTGSQPQHF. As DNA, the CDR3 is TGTGCCAGCATATCGCTCACGGGGAGTCAGCCCCAGCATTTT.

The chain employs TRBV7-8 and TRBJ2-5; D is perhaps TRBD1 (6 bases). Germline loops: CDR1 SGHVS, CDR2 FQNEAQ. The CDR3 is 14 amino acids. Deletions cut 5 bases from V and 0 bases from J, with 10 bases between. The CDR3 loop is CASSPGTNQETQYF. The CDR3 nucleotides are TGTGCCAGCAGCCCCGGGACAAACCAAGAGACCCAGTACTTC.

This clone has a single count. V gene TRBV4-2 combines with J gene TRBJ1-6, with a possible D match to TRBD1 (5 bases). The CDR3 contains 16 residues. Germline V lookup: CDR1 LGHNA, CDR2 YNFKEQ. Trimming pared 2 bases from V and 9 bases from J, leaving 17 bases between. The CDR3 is CASSQYGAGTISPLHF. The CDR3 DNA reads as TGTGCCAGCAGCCAATATGGGGCGGGAACAATTTCACCCCTCCACTTT.